What follows is one TCR beta chain and its context. Methods used by the authors: Nucleated cell number was recorded as an estimate derived from reference gene primer amplification. Here immunoSEQ multiplex PCR was the method, and the copy in TCRdb shows in-frame clones only, minus some. V, J and clone size were drawn from that table, and D and trimming were deduced from the DNA. This table holds under 150,000 clones, around 89% found once. This record belongs to a study of blood T cell repertoires in COVID-19. Overall study context: Specimens from acute and convalescent COVID-19 originated in the United States, Italy and Spain.

Specimen: peripheral blood. The clonotype originates from a man between 65 and 79 years old with active COVID-19.

This chain's CDR3 is CASSTGSGNTIYF. CDR3 nucleotides: TGTGCCAGCAGCACAGGTTCTGGAAACACCATATATTTT. V and J are TRBV5-8 and TRBJ1-3; a weak D match, TRBD1 (5 bases). CDR1 is SGHTS, CDR2 YDEGEE, per germline. This CDR3 has 13 residues. V was trimmed by 4 bases and J by 1 base, leaving 6 bases between them.